A single sample gave rise to the 5 T cell receptor beta chains below, sequenced in a study of early T cells in non-severe SARS-CoV-2 infection (dated by TCRdb to the early 2020s). Libraries were constructed by 5' RACE. For sequencing, a NextSeq 500 was employed. TCRdb trimmed public reads at Q25 via fastp, called clones via MiXCR and kept in-frame beta chains. Every CDR3 protein is listed once, alongside the most common genes and DNA of its rows. The sample table records about 84,000 distinct CDR3 sequences; around 10% of these occur just once. The leading ten clones occupy about 2.7% of the sample. The specimen sequenced was whole blood. The origin of the receptors is an adult who was a healthcare worker with PCR-confirmed SARS-CoV-2 infection or an uninfected control (not recorded which).

In this sample, this clonotype turned up many times. The chain recombines TRBV2 with TRBJ2-2; D unclear. Germline V gene lookup returns CDR1 SNHLY and CDR2 FYNNEI. The CDR3 has 15 residues. The V end lost 1 base, the J end lost 4 bases, and 10 bases lay between the germline ends. The CDR3 is CASSEGLGVTGELFF. The CDR3 nucleotides read TGTGCCAGCAGTGAAGGTCTGGGTGTCACCGGGGAGCTGTTTTTT.

This clonotype has a handful of counts. CDR3 in DNA: TGTGCCAGCAGGGGCGATATCCCATACTATGGCTACACCTTC. It yields the protein CASRGDIPYYGYTF. The chain recombines TRBV28 with TRBJ1-2, with no clear D. There are 14 residues in the CDR3. Trimming stripped 6 bases from V and 3 bases from J, with 14 bases between. Looked up from germline, CDR1 is MDHEN and CDR2 is SYDVKM.

This clonotype was recorded a few times. This rearrangement joins TRBV14 to TRBJ1-2, with D hard to call. V was shortened by 1 base and J by 2 bases, with 8 bases between the two germline ends. The CDR3 loop spans 14 amino acids. Germline lookup yields CDR1 SGHDN and CDR2 FVKESK. CDR3 amino acids: CASSQAGRNYGYTF. The DNA of the CDR3 is TGTGCCAGCAGCCAAGCCGGCAGGAACTATGGCTACACCTTC.

This clonotype was found many times. The chain combines TRBV30 with TRBJ1-1, with D possibly TRBD1 on 5 matching bases. Trimming cost V 2 bases and J 0 bases, with 13 bases left between them. The germline V gene has CDR1 GTSNPN and CDR2 SVGIG (reference sequence). This CDR3 is 15 amino acids long. The CDR3 DNA sequence: TGTGCCTGGAGTTGGGACTTTCGCATGAACACTGAAGCTTTCTTT. Protein sequence: CAWSWDFRMNTEAFF.

CDR3 amino acids: CASSLGGRTDTDTQYF. The CDR3, as DNA: TGTGCCAGCAGCTTGGGGGGCAGGACAGATACAGATACGCAGTATTTT. The chain has TRBV5-4 and TRBJ2-3; D is possibly TRBD1 (6 bases). CDR3 length: 16 amino acids. CDR1 is SGHNT, CDR2 YYREEE, per germline (reference sequence). Trimming stripped 0 bases from V and 3 bases from J, with 14 bases between.